The 24 T cell receptor beta chains presented below share a single source sample, sequenced in a study of T cells after yellow fever vaccination. TCRdb independently ran MiXCR on the 5' RACE reads; one entry per CDR3 protein. The sample lists about 210,000 distinct CDR3 sequences; approximately 6.3% were seen once. This sample comprised CD4+ T cells sorted from PBMCs, obtained on the day of the yellow fever booster vaccination. The receptors here all came from a man younger than 40 who received the YFV17D yellow fever vaccine.

This clonotype has at least ten counts. The chain joins TRBV20-1 to TRBJ2-3; D is ambiguous. CDR3 size: 14 residues. The germline CDR1 and CDR2 sequences are DFQATT and SNEGSKA (reference sequence). Trimming took off 4 bases at V and 2 bases at J, with 13 bases between the two ends. CDR3 sequence: CSAKAASSTDTQYF. CDR3 in DNA: TGCAGTGCTAAGGCTGCTAGTTCCACAGATACGCAGTATTTT.

The chain carries TRBV20-1 and TRBJ2-6, with D unclear. Between the trimmed V and J ends, which lost 0 bases and 0 bases, there was a span of 6 bases. Per germline, CDR1 DFQATT and CDR2 SNEGSKA (reference sequence). The CDR3 length is 15 residues. CDR3 amino acids: CSAREGSSGANVLTF. CDR3 DNA sequence: TGCAGTGCTAGAGAGGGCAGCTCTGGGGCCAACGTCCTGACTTTC.

This clonotype appeared many times. The rearrangement links TRBV7-2 to TRBJ2-3; tentatively, D is TRBD1 (5 bases). V was cut by 3 bases and J by 0 bases, with 10 bases left in between. The CDR3 loop spans 15 amino acids. In germline, CDR1 is SGHTA, CDR2 FQGNSA. The chain's CDR3 is CASSFWGHSTDTQYF. The CDR3 nucleotides are TGTGCCAGCAGCTTTTGGGGCCATAGCACAGATACGCAGTATTTT. Using reference TRBV7-2 and TRBJ2-3 for the parts outside the CDR3, the full variable domain is GAGVSQSPSNKVTEKGKDVELRCDPISGHTALYWYRQSLGQGLEFLIYFQGNSAPDKSGLPSDRFSAERTGGSVSTLTIQRTQQEDSAVYLCASSFWGHSTDTQYFGPGTRLTVL.

A few counts support this clonotype. This chain's CDR3 is CASDSGHPDTEAFF. The CDR3 nucleotides are TGTGCCAGCGATTCGGGACACCCGGACACTGAAGCTTTCTTT. The rearrangement links TRBV12-3 or TRBV12-4 to TRBJ1-1; the D gene is possibly TRBD1 (6 bases). V was pared by 8 bases and J by 3 bases, with 16 bases between. The CDR3 runs to 14 residues.

This clonotype was observed at least ten times. This rearrangement joins TRBV20-1 to TRBJ2-3, with 9 bases fitting TRBD1. Germline CDR1 and CDR2: DFQATT and SNEGSKA (reference sequence). V lost 1 base to trimming and J lost 6 bases; unmatched junction nucleotides: 2. This CDR3 comprises 13 residues. CDR3 sequence: CSARGTGEDTQYF. CDR3 in DNA: TGCAGTGCTAGAGGGACAGGGGAGGATACGCAGTATTTT.

Many counts were recorded for this clonotype. This chain uses TRBV6-2 or TRBV6-3 with TRBJ2-3, with 7 bases that match TRBD2. This CDR3 has 14 amino acids. J lost 7 bases, V lost 8 bases, and 12 bases had no gene match. Per the germline V gene, CDR1 is MNHEY and CDR2 is SVGEGT. The DNA of the CDR3 is TGTGCCAGCGTCCCAGCGGGGCCAGTTAATACGCAGTATTTT. As protein: CASVPAGPVNTQYF.

This rearrangement joins TRBV5-1 to TRBJ2-7, with D uncertain. CDR3 length: 13 amino acids. The germline V gene has CDR1 SGHRS and CDR2 YFSETQ. The V gene lost 2 bases and the J gene lost 4 bases, with 10 bases spanning the gap. CDR3 DNA sequence: TGCGCCAGCAGCTTAAAAAGCGAGTACGAGCAGTACTTC. Protein product: CASSLKSEYEQYF.

The table lists this clonotype with many counts. The V gene is TRBV7-9, the J gene TRBJ1-1; no clear D. Trimming removed 1 base from V and 4 bases from J, with 13 bases in between. CDR3 length: 15 amino acids. Germline-derived CDR1 and CDR2 are SEHNR and FQNEAQ (reference sequence). The CDR3 protein is CASSLESAVVTEAFF. The DNA for the CDR3 is TGTGCCAGCAGCTTAGAATCCGCGGTAGTCACTGAAGCTTTCTTT.

This clonotype was observed a handful of times. The chain is built from TRBV7-2 and TRBJ2-5, with unresolved D. The V end lost 3 bases, the J end lost 1 base, and 12 bases lay between the germline ends. The CDR3 is made up of 15 amino acids. CDR1 is SGHTA and CDR2 is FQGNSA in the germline V gene. The CDR3, as DNA: TGTGCCAGCAGCTTCCCCTTTGGCACCCAAGAGACCCAGTACTTC. Translation gives CASSFPFGTQETQYF.

V gene TRBV20-1 combines with J gene TRBJ1-2, with 8 bases that match TRBD1. Unmatched junction bases numbered 8, after V lost 7 bases and J lost 4 bases. This CDR3 contains 13 residues. Germline CDR1 reads DFQATT; CDR2 reads SNEGSKA (reference sequence). CDR3 nucleotide sequence: TGCAGTGTTACAGGGGGGGATAGCTATGGCTACACCTTC. Translating it yields CSVTGGDSYGYTF.

Only a few counts were recorded for this clonotype. The rearrangement joins TRBV20-1 to TRBJ2-5; TRBD2 aligns across 8 bases. With V trimmed by 3 bases and J by 7 bases, 10 bases remained unmatched. The CDR3 contains 14 residues. Germline V gene data show CDR1 as DFQATT and CDR2 as SNEGSKA (reference sequence). DNA of the CDR3: TGCAGTGCTAGGAGCGGGAGAGGGTTGGGGACCCAGTACTTC. It specifies CSARSGRGLGTQYF.

The chain joins TRBV10-2 to TRBJ2-7; the D gene is possibly TRBD2 (6 bases). From germline, CDR1 is WSHSY and CDR2 SAAADI. The length of the CDR3 is 13 residues. With 8 bases removed from V and 6 bases from J, the gap between germline ends came to 17 bases. The CDR3 region is CASRLAGSFEQYF. In DNA, the CDR3 is TGCGCCAGCCGGTTGGCGGGATCGTTCGAGCAGTACTTC.

The CDR3 nucleotides read TGTGCCAGCAGCCAGGGACAGGGTGGTGAGCAGTTCTTC. It translates to CASSQGQGGEQFF. The V gene is TRBV3-1, the J gene TRBJ2-1; 9 nucleotides agree with TRBD1. The CDR3 is 13 residues long. V dropped 3 bases and J dropped 9; count of bases not matched to a gene: 3. In germline, CDR1 is LGHDT, CDR2 YNNKEL (reference sequence).

This clonotype was found a few times. The chain links TRBV27 to TRBJ2-7; TRBD2 agrees at 8 bases. This CDR3 has 18 amino acids. Germline-derived CDR1 and CDR2 are MNHEY and SMNVEV (reference sequence). V was clipped by 4 bases and J by 2 bases; unmatched bases: 16. Here the CDR3 DNA reads TGTGCCAGCAGTTCGACTACCCCCGGGGGGGGGGCGACCTACGAGCAGTACTTC. This encodes CASSSTTPGGGATYEQYF.

V is TRBV6-2 or TRBV6-3 and J is TRBJ2-7, with D possibly TRBD2 on 6 matching bases. Germline V gene lookup returns CDR1 MNHEY and CDR2 SVGEGT. V lost 6 bases and J 2 bases, leaving 14 bases between the germline ends. This CDR3 spans 14 amino acids. CDR3 in amino acids: CASSRLGLTYEQYF. Here the CDR3 DNA reads TGTGCCAGCAGCCGACTAGGATTAACCTACGAGCAGTACTTC.

This clonotype was seen only a few times. The chain is built from TRBV7-2 and TRBJ2-5, with D maybe TRBD2 (5 bases). Trimming took 1 base from V and 1 from J, leaving 10 bases between them. CDR1 and CDR2 (germline): SGHTA, FQGNSA. The CDR3 is 15 amino acids. CDR3 nucleotide sequence: TGTGCCAGCAGCTTAGTTGGCGGGTCCCAAGAGACCCAGTACTTC. This sequence encodes CASSLVGGSQETQYF.

About this clonotype itself: This clone may be a read error of a much larger clone one base away. This sequence joins TRBV2 and TRBJ2-5, with unresolved D. This CDR3 is 15 amino acids long. Deletions cut 2 bases from V and 5 bases from J, with 15 bases between. In germline, CDR1 is SNHLY, CDR2 FYNNEI. The CDR3 nucleotides are TGTGCCAGCAGTGAAATGGTCAGTCCGCGGGAGACCCAGTACTTC. Protein: CASSEMVSPRETQYF.

The rearrangement links TRBV6-5 to TRBJ2-3; 7 bases are shared with TRBD2. Germline CDR1 and CDR2: MNHEY and SVGAGI. J lost 5 bases, V lost 0 bases, and 8 bases had no gene match. CDR3 size: 16 residues. CDR3 sequence reads: CASSYSWRGRGDTQYF. In DNA form, the CDR3 reads TGTGCCAGCAGTTACTCGTGGCGGGGGAGAGGAGATACGCAGTATTTT.

This clonotype was observed a few times. The V gene is TRBV19, the J gene TRBJ2-7; D unresolved. This CDR3 comprises 14 residues. Germline CDR1 is LNHDA and CDR2 is SQIVND (reference sequence). V was shortened by 3 bases and J by 3 bases, with 12 bases between the two germline ends. CDR3 residues: CASSISSANYEQYF. As DNA, the CDR3 is TGTGCCAGTAGTATTTCCAGCGCGAACTACGAGCAGTACTTC.

The rearrangement uses TRBV9 and TRBJ1-6; 8 bases map to TRBD1. From germline, CDR1 is SGDLS and CDR2 YYNGEE. The V gene end was trimmed by 2 bases and the J gene end by 8 bases; junction bases not matched to a gene: 6. There are 15 residues in the CDR3. The CDR3 protein is CASSVRQGPHSPLHF. The CDR3 coding sequence is TGTGCCAGCAGCGTTAGACAGGGGCCACATTCACCCCTCCACTTT.

This clonotype was seen at least ten times. This chain connects TRBV7-2 to TRBJ2-5; D not resolved. V lost 1 base to trimming and J lost 5 bases, with 8 bases between them. Germline V CDR1 and CDR2: SGHTA, FQGNSA. The CDR3 is 13 residues long. The DNA for the CDR3 is TGTGCCAGCAGCTTAGGGGTTCGGGAGACCCAGTACTTC. It translates to CASSLGVRETQYF.

This clonotype was found a few times. V and J are TRBV15 and TRBJ2-7, with 7 positions matching TRBD1. Germline V gives CDR1 LNHNV, CDR2 YYDKDF (reference sequence). Losses at the gene ends were 5 bases for V and 1 base for J; bases not matched to a gene: 8. The CDR3 is 15 residues long. The CDR3 spells CATSRASGGSYEQYF. CDR3 coding DNA: TGTGCCACCAGCCGCGCTTCAGGGGGTTCCTACGAGCAGTACTTC.

The J gene is TRBJ2-2, the V gene TRBV5-1; D is perhaps TRBD2 (5 bases). The CDR3 contains 13 residues. V gave up 3 bases and J gave up 7 bases, with 10 bases separating them. Germline V lookup: CDR1 SGHRS, CDR2 YFSETQ. This chain's CDR3 is CASSSGGLGELFF. DNA of the CDR3: TGCGCCAGCAGCTCCGGAGGTCTCGGGGAGCTGTTTTTT. The entire variable domain, with the rest obtained from reference TRBV5-1 and TRBJ2-2, is as follows: KAGVTQTPRYLIKTRGQQVTLSCSPISGHRSVSWYQQTPGQGLQFLFEYFSETQRNKGNFPGRFSGRQFSNSRSEMNVSTLELGDSALYLCASSSGGLGELFFGEGSRLTVL.

In its sample, this clonotype was seen many times. The J gene is TRBJ1-6, the V gene TRBV7-9; no clear D gene. With 5 bases removed from V and 6 bases from J, the gap between germline ends came to 8 bases. This CDR3 is built from 13 residues. Germline values: CDR1 SEHNR, CDR2 FQNEAQ (reference sequence). The CDR3 sequence: CASSPRINSPLHF. The CDR3 DNA reads as TGTGCCAGCAGCCCCCGGATTAATTCACCCCTCCACTTT.